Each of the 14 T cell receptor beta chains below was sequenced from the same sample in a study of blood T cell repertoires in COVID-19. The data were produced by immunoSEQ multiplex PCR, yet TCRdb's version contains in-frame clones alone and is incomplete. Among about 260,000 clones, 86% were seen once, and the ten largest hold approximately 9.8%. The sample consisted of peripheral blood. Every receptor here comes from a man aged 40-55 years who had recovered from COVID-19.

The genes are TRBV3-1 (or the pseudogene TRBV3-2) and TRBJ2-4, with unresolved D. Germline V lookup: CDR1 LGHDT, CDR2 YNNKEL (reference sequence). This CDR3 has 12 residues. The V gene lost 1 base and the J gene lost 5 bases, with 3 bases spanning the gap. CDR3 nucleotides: TGTGCCAGCAGCCAAGCAGAAAACATTCAGTACTTC. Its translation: CASSQAENIQYF.

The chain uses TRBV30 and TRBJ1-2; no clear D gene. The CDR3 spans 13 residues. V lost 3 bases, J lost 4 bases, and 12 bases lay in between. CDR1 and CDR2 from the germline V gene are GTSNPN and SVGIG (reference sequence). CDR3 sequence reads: CAWRPDISYGYTF. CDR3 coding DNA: TGTGCCTGGAGACCAGATATCAGCTATGGCTACACCTTC. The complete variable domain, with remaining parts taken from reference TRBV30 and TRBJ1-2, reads SQTIHQWPATLVQPVGSPLSLECTVEGTSNPNLYWYRQAAGRGLQLLFYSVGIGQISSEVPQNLSASRPQDRQFILSSKKLLLSDSGFYLCAWRPDISYGYTFGSGTRLTVV.

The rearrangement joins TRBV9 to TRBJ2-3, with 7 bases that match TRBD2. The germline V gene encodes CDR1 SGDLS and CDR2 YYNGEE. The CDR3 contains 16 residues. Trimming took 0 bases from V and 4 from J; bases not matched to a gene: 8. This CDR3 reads CASSVGALTSADTQYF. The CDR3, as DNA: TGTGCCAGCAGCGTAGGGGCCTTAACTAGCGCAGATACGCAGTATTTT.

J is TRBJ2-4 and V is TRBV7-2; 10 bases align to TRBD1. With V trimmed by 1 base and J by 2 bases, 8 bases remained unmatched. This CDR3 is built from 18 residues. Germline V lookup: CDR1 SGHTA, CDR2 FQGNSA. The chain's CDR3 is CASSLDVLGQGSKNIQYF. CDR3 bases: TGTGCCAGCAGCTTAGACGTTTTGGGACAGGGGTCCAAAAACATTCAGTACTTC.

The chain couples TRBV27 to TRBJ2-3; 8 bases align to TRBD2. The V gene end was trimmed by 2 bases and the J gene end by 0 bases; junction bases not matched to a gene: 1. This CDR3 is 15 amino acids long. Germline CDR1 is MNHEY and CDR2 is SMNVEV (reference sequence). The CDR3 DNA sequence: TGTGCCAGCAGTTTACGCGGGGGGAGCACAGATACGCAGTATTTT. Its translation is CASSLRGGSTDTQYF.

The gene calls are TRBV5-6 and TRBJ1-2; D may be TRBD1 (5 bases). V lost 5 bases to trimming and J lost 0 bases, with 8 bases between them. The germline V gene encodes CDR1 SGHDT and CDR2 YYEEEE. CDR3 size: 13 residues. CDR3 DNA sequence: TGTGCCAGCAGTTCAGGGCCTAACTATGGCTACACCTTC. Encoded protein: CASSSGPNYGYTF.

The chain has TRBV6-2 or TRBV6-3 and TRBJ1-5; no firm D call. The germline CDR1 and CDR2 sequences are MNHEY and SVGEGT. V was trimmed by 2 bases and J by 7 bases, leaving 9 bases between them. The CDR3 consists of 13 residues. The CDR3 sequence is CASSYDMSQPQHF. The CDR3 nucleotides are TGTGCCAGCAGTTACGACATGAGCCAGCCCCAGCATTTT.

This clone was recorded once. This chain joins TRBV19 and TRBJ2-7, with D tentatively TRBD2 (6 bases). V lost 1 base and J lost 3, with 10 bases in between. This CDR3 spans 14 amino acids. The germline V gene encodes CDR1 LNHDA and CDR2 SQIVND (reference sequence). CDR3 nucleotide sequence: TGTGCCAGTAGTATAGCGGGAGTGGACTACGAGCAGTACTTC. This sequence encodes CASSIAGVDYEQYF.

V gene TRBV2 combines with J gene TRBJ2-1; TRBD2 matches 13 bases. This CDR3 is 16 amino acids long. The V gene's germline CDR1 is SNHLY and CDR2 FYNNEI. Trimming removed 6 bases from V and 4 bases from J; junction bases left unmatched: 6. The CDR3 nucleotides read TGTGCCAGCAGGAGACGGACTAGCGGGGGATACAATGAGCAGTTCTTC. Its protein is CASRRRTSGGYNEQFF.

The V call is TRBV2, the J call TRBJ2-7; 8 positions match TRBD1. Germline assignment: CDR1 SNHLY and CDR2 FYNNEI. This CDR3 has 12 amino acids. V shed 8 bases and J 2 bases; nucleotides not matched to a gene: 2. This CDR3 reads CASLQGAYEQYF. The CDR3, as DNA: TGTGCCAGCCTACAGGGGGCCTACGAGCAGTACTTC.

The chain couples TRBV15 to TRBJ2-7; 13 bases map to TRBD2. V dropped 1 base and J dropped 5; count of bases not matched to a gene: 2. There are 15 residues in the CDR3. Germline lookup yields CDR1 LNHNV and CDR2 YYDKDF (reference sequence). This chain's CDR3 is CATSRATSGRDEQYF. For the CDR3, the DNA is TGTGCCACCAGCAGAGCTACTAGCGGGAGGGACGAGCAGTACTTC. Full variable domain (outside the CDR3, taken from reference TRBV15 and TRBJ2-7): DAMVIQNPRYQVTQFGKPVTLSCSQTLNHNVMYWYQQKSSQAPKLLFHYYDKDFNNEADTPDNFQSRRPNTSFCFLDIRSPGLGDTAMYLCATSRATSGRDEQYFGPGTRLTVT.

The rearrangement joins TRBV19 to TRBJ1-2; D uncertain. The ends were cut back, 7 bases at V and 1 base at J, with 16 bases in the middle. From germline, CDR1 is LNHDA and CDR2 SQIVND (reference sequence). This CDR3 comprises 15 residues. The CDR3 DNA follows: TGTGCCAGTAAATTAGCTTTTTTCGGTAACTATGGCTACACCTTC. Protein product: CASKLAFFGNYGYTF.

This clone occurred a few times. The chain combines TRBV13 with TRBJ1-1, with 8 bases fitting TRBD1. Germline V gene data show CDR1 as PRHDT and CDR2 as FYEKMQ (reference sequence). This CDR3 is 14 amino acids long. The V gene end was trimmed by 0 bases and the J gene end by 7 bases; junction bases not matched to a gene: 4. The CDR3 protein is CASSLGQGAVEAFF. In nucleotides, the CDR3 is TGTGCCAGCAGCTTAGGGCAGGGGGCCGTTGAAGCTTTCTTT.

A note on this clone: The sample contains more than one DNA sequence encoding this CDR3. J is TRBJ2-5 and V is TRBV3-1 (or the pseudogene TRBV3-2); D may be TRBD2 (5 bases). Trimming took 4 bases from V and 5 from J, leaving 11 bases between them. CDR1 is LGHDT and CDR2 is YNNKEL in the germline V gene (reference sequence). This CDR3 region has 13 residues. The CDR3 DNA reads TGTGCCAGCAGCCCAGGACTGCGGGAGACCCAGTACTTC. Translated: CASSPGLRETQYF.